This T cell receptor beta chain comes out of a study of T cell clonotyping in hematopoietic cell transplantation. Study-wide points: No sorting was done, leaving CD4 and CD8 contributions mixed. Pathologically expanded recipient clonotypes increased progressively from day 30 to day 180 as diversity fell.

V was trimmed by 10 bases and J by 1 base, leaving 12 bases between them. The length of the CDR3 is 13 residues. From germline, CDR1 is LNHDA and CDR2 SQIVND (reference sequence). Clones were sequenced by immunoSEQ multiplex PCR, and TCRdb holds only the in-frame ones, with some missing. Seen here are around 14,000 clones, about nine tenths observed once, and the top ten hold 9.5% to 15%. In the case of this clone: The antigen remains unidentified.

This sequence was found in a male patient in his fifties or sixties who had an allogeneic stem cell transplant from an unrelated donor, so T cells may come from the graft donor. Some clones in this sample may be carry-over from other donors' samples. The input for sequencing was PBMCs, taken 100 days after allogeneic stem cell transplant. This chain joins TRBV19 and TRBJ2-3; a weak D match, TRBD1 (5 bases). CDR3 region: CATNTGRTDTQYF. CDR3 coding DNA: TGTGCCACTAATACAGGTCGCACAGATACGCAGTATTTT.